The rows below give T cell receptor beta chains drawn from one sample of a study of vaccination effects on CD4 cells after COVID-19. The antigens of these receptors remain unknown. Clones were sequenced by immunoSEQ multiplex PCR, and TCRdb holds only the in-frame ones, with some missing. The sample lists about 33,000 clones, around 80% occurring once. The source was CD4+ T cells from PBMCs cultured with HCoV-NL63 spike peptides, collected after COVID-19 vaccination. The source of these receptors is a human donor who received a COVID-19 vaccine. Some clones in this sample may be carry-over from other donors' samples. Each CDR3 is given with its conserved first and last residue. A D gene is named only where the DNA matches it firmly. Clone size is shown for a subset of rows, as once, few, many or a class of expanded clone.

D	V	size	J	CDR3	DNA
.	TRBV11-3	.	TRBJ1-1	CASSSEGNTEAFF	TGTGCCAGCAGCTCAGAGGGTAACACTGAAGCTTTCTTT
.	TRBV24-1	few	TRBJ2-1	CATGKGAYNEQFF	TGTGCCACCGGAAAGGGGGCCTACAATGAGCAGTTCTTC
.	TRBV6-1	.	TRBJ1-2	CASSEAKFYGYTF	TGTGCCAGCAGTGAAGCAAAATTTTATGGCTACACCTTC
.	TRBV5-1	.	TRBJ2-5	CASSPLPGVQETQYF	TGCGCCAGCAGCCCACTACCAGGGGTGCAAGAGACCCAGTACTTC
.	TRBV3-1/TRBV3-2	.	TRBJ1-1	CASSRGITEAFF	TGTGCCAGCAGCCGGGGGATCACTGAAGCTTTCTTT
TRBD2	TRBV5-5	.	TRBJ2-5	CASSLVGLAGGQETQYF	TGTGCCAGCAGCTTGGTAGGGCTAGCGGGGGGACAAGAGACCCAGTACTTC
.	TRBV12-3/TRBV12-4	.	TRBJ1-1	CASSLIWNTEAFF	TGTGCCAGCAGTTTGATCTGGAACACTGAAGCTTTCTTT
.	TRBV19	.	TRBJ1-2	CASSIPRSTGTNYGYTF	TGTGCCAGTAGTATACCCCGATCGACAGGAACGAACTATGGCTACACCTTC
TRBD1	TRBV5-1	.	TRBJ1-1	CASSLAQGGGTEAFF	TGCGCCAGCAGCTTGGCCCAGGGGGGGGGCACTGAAGCTTTCTTT
.	TRBV3-1/TRBV3-2	.	TRBJ1-2	CASSQKMLAVGYTF	TGTGCCAGCAGCCAGAAAATGTTGGCAGTGGGCTACACCTTC
.	TRBV4-1	.	TRBJ2-5	CASSQDPTGAETQYF	TGCGCCAGCAGCCAAGATCCGACGGGGGCGGAGACCCAGTACTTC
.	TRBV24-1	.	TRBJ2-1	CATSDATRGPYNEQFF	TGTGCCACCAGTGACGCCACCCGGGGGCCCTACAATGAGCAGTTCTTC
.	TRBV5-1	.	TRBJ2-3	CASSVGGSTDTQYF	TGCGCCAGCAGCGTCGGCGGAAGCACAGATACGCAGTATTTT
.	TRBV30	.	TRBJ1-5	CAWSSTVSNQPQHF	TGTGCCTGGAGTTCAACGGTTAGCAATCAGCCCCAGCATTTT
TRBD1	TRBV28	few	TRBJ1-3	CASSPDRGAGNTIYF	TGTGCCAGCAGTCCGGACAGGGGGGCTGGAAACACCATATATTTT
.	TRBV15	.	TRBJ2-1	CATSRIRLGLLARDHEQFF	TGTGCCACCAGCAGAATAAGACTAGGGTTATTGGCCAGGGACCATGAGCAGTTCTTC
TRBD2	TRBV11-2	.	TRBJ2-3	CASSGSGNTQYF	TGTGCCAGCAGTGGCAGCGGGAATACGCAGTATTTT
.	TRBV9	.	TRBJ2-2	CASSHPQGSGTGELFF	TGTGCCAGCAGCCACCCACAGGGATCGGGCACCGGGGAGCTGTTTTTT
.	TRBV2	once	TRBJ1-2	CASSENRQAYGYTF	TGTGCCAGCAGTGAAAATAGACAAGCCTATGGCTACACCTTC
.	TRBV2	few	TRBJ1-5	CASTPGTASNQPQHF	TGTGCCAGCACTCCAGGAACAGCTAGCAATCAGCCCCAGCATTTT
TRBD1	TRBV11-2	.	TRBJ1-1	CASSLDGQGTPFF	TGTGCCAGCAGCTTAGATGGACAGGGGACACCTTTCTTT
.	TRBV2	.	TRBJ1-5	CASSGASGGNQPQHF	TGTGCCAGCAGTGGGGCGAGCGGGGGCAATCAGCCCCAGCATTTT
TRBD1	TRBV9	once	TRBJ2-2	CASSVETGWTGELFF	TGTGCCAGCAGCGTAGAGACAGGGTGGACCGGGGAGCTGTTTTTT
.	TRBV3-1/TRBV3-2	.	TRBJ2-5	CASSQRGGPSMETQYF	TGTGCCAGCAGCCAAAGGGGGGGGCCTAGCATGGAGACCCAGTACTTC
.	TRBV18	.	TRBJ2-6	CASSLAMTGANVLTF	TGTGCCAGCTCCCTGGCTATGACTGGGGCCAACGTCCTGACTTTC
TRBD1	TRBV10-3	.	TRBJ2-1	CAISGQGGYNEQFF	TGTGCCATCAGTGGACAGGGGGGATACAATGAGCAGTTCTTC
.	TRBV14	.	TRBJ1-2	CASSKASRIGYTF	TGTGCCAGCAGCAAGGCGTCAAGGATAGGCTACACCTTC
.	TRBV18	.	TRBJ1-4	CASSPLTGENEKLFF	TGTGCCAGCTCACCCCTGACAGGAGAGAATGAAAAACTGTTTTTT
TRBD1	TRBV3-1/TRBV3-2	.	TRBJ1-2	CASSHGTGGTNYGYTF	TGTGCCAGCAGCCACGGGACAGGAGGAACTAACTATGGCTACACCTTC
.	TRBV19	.	TRBJ1-5	CASSYRAGGNQPQHF	TGTGCCAGTAGTTACCGGGCAGGGGGCAATCAGCCCCAGCATTTT
TRBD2	TRBV3-1/TRBV3-2	.	TRBJ2-5	CASSQVFVRGGREAQYF	TGTGCCAGCAGCCAAGTATTTGTACGGGGGGGCCGTGAGGCCCAGTACTTC
TRBD1	TRBV6-2/TRBV6-3	.	TRBJ2-6	CASSSPGQQPSGANVLTF	TGTGCCAGCAGTTCCCCGGGACAGCAACCCTCTGGGGCCAACGTCCTGACTTTC
TRBD1	TRBV18	.	TRBJ1-3	CASSVGQSSGNTIYF	TGTGCCAGCTCCGTGGGACAGAGCTCTGGAAACACCATATATTTT
TRBD2	TRBV5-4	.	TRBJ2-3	CASSSTSGVLTDTQYF	TGTGCCAGCAGCAGTACTAGCGGGGTACTCACAGATACGCAGTATTTT
.	TRBV7-8	.	TRBJ1-1	CASSPGVMNTEAFF	TGTGCCAGCAGCCCAGGGGTCATGAACACTGAAGCTTTCTTT
.	TRBV18	few	TRBJ1-2	CASMGVGDGYTF	TGTGCCAGCATGGGGGTTGGTGATGGCTACACCTTC
.	TRBV29-1	few	TRBJ2-5	CSFAPGVGETQYF	TGCAGCTTCGCTCCAGGGGTGGGAGAGACCCAGTACTTC
.	TRBV6-4	.	TRBJ2-2	CASSDGVFGQATGELFF	TGTGCCAGCAGTGACGGGGTATTTGGGCAGGCCACCGGGGAGCTGTTTTTT
TRBD1	TRBV7-2	.	TRBJ2-1	CASSPDRGRQGEQFF	TGTGCCAGCAGCCCCGACAGGGGCCGCCAGGGTGAGCAGTTCTTC
.	TRBV6-5	.	TRBJ1-2	CASSPLTPNYGYTF	TGTGCCAGCAGTCCACTAACACCCAACTATGGCTACACCTTC
.	TRBV6-6	.	TRBJ2-3	CASTVTDTQYF	TGTGCCAGCACCGTGACAGATACGCAGTATTTT
TRBD1	TRBV5-1	.	TRBJ1-4	CASSSGTGGEKLFF	TGCGCCAGCAGCAGCGGGACAGGGGGGGAAAAACTGTTTTTT
.	TRBV7-9	.	TRBJ1-4	CASSPGGTNEKLFF	TGTGCCAGCAGCCCGGGGGGGACTAATGAAAAACTGTTTTTT
TRBD2	TRBV3-1/TRBV3-2	.	TRBJ2-5	CASSQRSGVATKETQYF	TGTGCCAGCAGCCAGCGGAGCGGGGTAGCCACCAAAGAGACCCAGTACTTC
.	TRBV29-1	.	TRBJ1-1	CSVEWIRDTEAFF	TGCAGCGTTGAATGGATTCGGGACACTGAAGCTTTCTTT
.	TRBV10-1	few	TRBJ2-3	CASSGVLGTQYF	TGCGCCAGCAGTGGAGTGTTGGGTACGCAGTATTTT
.	TRBV10-3	.	TRBJ2-1	CAIAAGPVLNEQFF	TGTGCCATAGCCGCCGGGCCGGTCCTGAATGAGCAGTTCTTC